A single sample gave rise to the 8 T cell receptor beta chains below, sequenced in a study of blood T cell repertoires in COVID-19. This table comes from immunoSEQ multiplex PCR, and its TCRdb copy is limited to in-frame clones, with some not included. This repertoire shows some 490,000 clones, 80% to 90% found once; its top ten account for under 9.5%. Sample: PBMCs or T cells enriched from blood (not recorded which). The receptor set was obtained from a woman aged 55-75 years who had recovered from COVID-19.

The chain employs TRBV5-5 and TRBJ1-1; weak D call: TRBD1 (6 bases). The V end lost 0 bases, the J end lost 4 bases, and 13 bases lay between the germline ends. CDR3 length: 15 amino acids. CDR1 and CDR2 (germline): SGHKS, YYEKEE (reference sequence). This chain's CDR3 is CASSLVLGAGTEAFF. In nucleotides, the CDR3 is TGTGCCAGCAGCTTGGTTCTGGGGGCGGGCACTGAAGCTTTCTTT. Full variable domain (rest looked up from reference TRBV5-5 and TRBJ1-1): DAGVTQSPTHLIKTRGQQVTLRCSPISGHKSVSWYQQVLGQGPQFIFQYYEKEERGRGNFPDRFSARQFPNYSSELNVNALLLGDSALYLCASSLVLGAGTEAFFGQGTRLTVV.

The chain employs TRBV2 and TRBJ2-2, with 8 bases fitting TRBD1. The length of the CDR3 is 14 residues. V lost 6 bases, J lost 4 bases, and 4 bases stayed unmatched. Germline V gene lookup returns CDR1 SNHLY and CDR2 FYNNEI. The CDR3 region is CASRGQGVTGELFF. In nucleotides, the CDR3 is TGTGCCAGCAGAGGACAGGGAGTCACCGGGGAGCTGTTTTTT.

The CDR3 loop reads CASSLAGVLNSPLHF. DNA for the CDR3: TGTGCCAGCAGCTTAGCGGGCGTACTTAATTCACCCCTCCACTTT. The chain has TRBV7-2 and TRBJ1-6; D is unclear. The CDR3 extends over 15 amino acids. Between the trimmed V and J ends, which lost 0 bases and 6 bases, there was a span of 9 bases. From germline, CDR1 is SGHTA and CDR2 FQGNSA.

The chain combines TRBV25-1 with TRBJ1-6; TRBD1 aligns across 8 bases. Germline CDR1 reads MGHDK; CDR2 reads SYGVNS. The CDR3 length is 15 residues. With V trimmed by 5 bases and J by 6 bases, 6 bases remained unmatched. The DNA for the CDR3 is TGTGCCAGCAGTCCTCGGACAGGGAGTAATTCACCCCTCCACTTT. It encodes CASSPRTGSNSPLHF.

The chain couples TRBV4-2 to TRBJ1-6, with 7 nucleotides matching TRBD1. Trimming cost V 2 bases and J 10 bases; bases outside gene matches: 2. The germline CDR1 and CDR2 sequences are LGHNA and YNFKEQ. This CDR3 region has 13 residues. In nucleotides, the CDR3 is TGTGCCAGCAGCCAATACAGGGGCTCACCCCTCCACTTT. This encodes CASSQYRGSPLHF.

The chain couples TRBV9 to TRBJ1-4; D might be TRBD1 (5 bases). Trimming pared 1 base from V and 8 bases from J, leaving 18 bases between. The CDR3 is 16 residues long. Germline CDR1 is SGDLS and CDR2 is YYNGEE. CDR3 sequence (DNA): TGTGCCAGCAGCGTATGGGGGGACCCATTTCGGGAAAAACTGTTTTTT. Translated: CASSVWGDPFREKLFF.

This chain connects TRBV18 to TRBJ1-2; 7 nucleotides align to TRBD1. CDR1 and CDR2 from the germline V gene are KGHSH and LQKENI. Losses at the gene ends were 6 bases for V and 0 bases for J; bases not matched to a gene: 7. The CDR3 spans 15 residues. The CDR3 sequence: CASSSDRPSNYGYTF. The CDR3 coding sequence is TGTGCCAGCTCGTCGGACAGGCCATCTAACTATGGCTACACCTTC.

CDR3 bases: TGTGCCAGCATCTCGGCAGGGTTCACTGAAGCTTTCTTT. This codes for CASISAGFTEAFF. The chain recombines TRBV27 with TRBJ1-1, with a possible D match to TRBD1 (5 bases). V was cut by 7 bases and J by 4 bases, with 13 bases left in between. Germline V lookup: CDR1 MNHEY, CDR2 SMNVEV (reference sequence). CDR3 length: 13 residues.